These 5 T cell receptor beta chains share one sample of origin, sequenced in a study of T cells after yellow fever vaccination. TCRdb passed the 5' RACE reads through MiXCR, listing each CDR3 protein once. This sample carries some 96,000 distinct CDR3 sequences, roughly 9% of them seen once, and the ten largest clones take approximately 15%. The input for sequencing was CD8+ T cells not binding an NS4B(214-222) dextramer, sorted from PBMCs, taken about 2 weeks after the first yellow fever vaccination. Source of these receptors: a man younger than 35 who received the YFV17D yellow fever vaccine.

This clonotype was counted only a few times. CDR3 in DNA: TGCGCCAGCAGCCAAGAAAACGGAAATAATTCACCCCTCCACTTT. This gives the protein CASSQENGNNSPLHF. The chain joins TRBV4-1 to TRBJ1-6; D not resolved. The CDR3 is 15 residues long. V lost 0 bases to trimming and J lost 5 bases, with 8 bases between them. Germline assignment: CDR1 MGHRA and CDR2 YSYEKL.

The V and J genes are TRBV5-6 and TRBJ2-1; tentatively, D is TRBD1 (7 bases). Germline V gene lookup returns CDR1 SGHDT and CDR2 YYEEEE. There are 14 residues in the CDR3. V was cut by 7 bases and J by 5 bases, with 16 bases left in between. In nucleotides, the CDR3 is TGTGCCAGCGGCCCCGCGGGACAGCACAATGAGCAGTTCTTC. Translating gives CASGPAGQHNEQFF.

This clonotype was counted a few times. The rearrangement joins TRBV27 to TRBJ1-5; TRBD1 matches at 11 bases. The CDR3 runs to 15 residues. The junction had 8 bases not matched to a gene; V was cut back by 6 bases and J by 7 bases. In germline, CDR1 is MNHEY, CDR2 SMNVEV (reference sequence). This CDR3 reads CASRRTGGLWQPQHF. DNA of the CDR3: TGTGCCAGCAGAAGGACAGGGGGCTTGTGGCAGCCCCAGCATTTT.

This clonotype has a handful of counts. The chain links TRBV21-1 to TRBJ1-5; TRBD1 is the table's D call and was not checked against the DNA. TRBV21-1 is a listed pseudogene. The CDR3 covers 18 residues. The CDR3 DNA sequence: TGTGCCAGCAGCAAAGAGTGGTTGGGACAGGGTTGCAATCAGCCCCAGCATTTT. Encoded protein: CASSKEWLGQGCNQPQHF.

This clonotype was picked up a small number of times. CDR3 protein: CASSPAAGFLLIRGDYNEQFF. The DNA for the CDR3 is TGTGCCAGCAGCCCCGCGGCGGGGTTCCTCTTAATCCGAGGGGACTACAATGAGCAGTTCTTC. The V and J genes are TRBV7-8 and TRBJ2-1; D is possibly TRBD2 (6 bases). The CDR3 has 21 residues. V lost 5 bases to trimming and J lost 3 bases, with 32 bases between them. Germline loops: CDR1 SGHVS, CDR2 FQNEAQ.